The 27 T cell receptor beta chains presented below share a single source sample, sequenced in a study of blood T cell repertoires in COVID-19. Here immunoSEQ multiplex PCR was the method, and the copy in TCRdb shows in-frame clones only, minus some. Of 200,000 to 300,000 clones listed, 91% are singletons. Sequenced: peripheral blood. The origin of the receptors is a person aged 18 to 30 with COVID-19, enrolled during active disease.

The chain links TRBV2 to TRBJ2-1, with a tentative D call TRBD1 (6 bases). The CDR3 extends over 12 amino acids. The germline gives CDR1 SNHLY, CDR2 FYNNEI. V lost 6 bases and J lost 9, with 12 bases in between. CDR3 residues: CASSLLGGEQFF. The CDR3 DNA sequence: TGTGCCAGCAGCCTACTAGGGGGTGAGCAGTTCTTC.

The rearrangement joins TRBV6-5 to TRBJ1-1; D possibly corresponds to TRBD1 (6 bases). V lost 5 bases and J lost 2, with 15 bases in between. From germline, CDR1 is MNHEY and CDR2 SVGAGI. CDR3 length: 15 amino acids. The DNA of the CDR3 is TGTGCCAGCAGTACCCACCCGACAGGAAACACTGAAGCTTTCTTT. Residues: CASSTHPTGNTEAFF.

V is TRBV4-1 and J is TRBJ1-5; 8 bases match TRBD1. After removal of 0 bases from V and 4 bases from J, the junction contained 5 bases not matched to a gene. Germline V gene data show CDR1 as MGHRA and CDR2 as YSYEKL. This CDR3 has 16 amino acids. CDR3 coding DNA: TGCGCCAGCAGCCAAGATTGGACAGGGAGAAATCAGCCCCAGCATTTT. Amino acid sequence: CASSQDWTGRNQPQHF.

In its sample, this clone was seen once. V usage is TRBV2 and J usage is TRBJ2-6; the D gene is possibly TRBD1 (5 bases). Trimming cost V 8 bases and J 1 base, with 9 bases left between them. The CDR3 covers 14 residues. Germline CDR1 SNHLY, CDR2 FYNNEI. The CDR3 DNA follows: TGTGCCAGCCTCCAGGGATCTGGGGCCAACGTCCTGACTTTC. It is translated as CASLQGSGANVLTF.

The rearrangement uses TRBV5-4 and TRBJ2-1; 9 positions agree with TRBD2. Germline loops: CDR1 SGHNT, CDR2 YYREEE (reference sequence). J gave up 5 bases and V 2 bases, and 5 bases lay outside the gene matches. The CDR3 consists of 15 residues. The CDR3 region is CASSLGLASNNEQFF. As DNA, the CDR3 is TGTGCCAGCAGCTTAGGACTAGCGTCCAACAATGAGCAGTTCTTC.

J is TRBJ2-2 and V is TRBV28; 9 positions agree with TRBD2. Trimming took 5 bases from V and 1 from J; bases not matched to a gene: 2. The CDR3 is 15 residues long. The germline V gene encodes CDR1 MDHEN and CDR2 SYDVKM. In nucleotides, the CDR3 is TGTGCCAGCAGTGGAGCGGGGGGGAACACCGGGGAGCTGTTTTTT. Translating gives CASSGAGGNTGELFF.

This chain joins TRBV2 and TRBJ2-1, with 14 bases lining up with TRBD2. V dropped 9 bases and J dropped 9; count of bases not matched to a gene: 7. The CDR3 runs to 14 residues. The V gene's germline CDR1 is SNHLY and CDR2 FYNNEI. CDR3 amino acids: CASLTSGRAGEQFF. The CDR3 DNA is TGTGCCAGTCTGACTAGCGGGAGGGCGGGTGAGCAGTTCTTC.

This chain uses TRBV7-9 with TRBJ2-7; 9 bases fit TRBD1. Germline V CDR1 and CDR2: SEHNR, FQNEAQ (reference sequence). There are 13 residues in the CDR3. V lost 5 bases, J lost 3 bases, and 2 bases stayed unmatched. CDR3 region: CASSRGQGYEQYF. Here the CDR3 DNA reads TGTGCCAGCAGCAGGGGACAGGGCTACGAGCAGTACTTC.

V and J are TRBV2 and TRBJ2-5, with 8 bases aligning to TRBD2. The ends lost 4 bases at V and 2 bases at J; junction bases unmatched: 18. CDR3 length: 19 residues. The germline V gene has CDR1 SNHLY and CDR2 FYNNEI. CDR3 sequence: CASSASRAGGVGGQETQYF. The CDR3 DNA reads as TGTGCCAGCAGTGCCTCACGGGCGGGAGGAGTGGGGGGTCAAGAGACCCAGTACTTC.

The rearrangement links TRBV27 to TRBJ2-7, with 8 bases matching TRBD2. This CDR3 is built from 14 residues. Germline loops: CDR1 MNHEY, CDR2 SMNVEV (reference sequence). Losses at the gene ends were 5 bases for V and 0 bases for J; bases not matched to a gene: 3. The CDR3 nucleotides read TGTGCCAGCAGTCCCGGACTAGCCTCCTACGAGCAGTACTTC. Amino acid sequence: CASSPGLASYEQYF.

The chain carries TRBV28 and TRBJ2-6, with a tentative D call TRBD2 (5 bases). CDR1 is MDHEN, CDR2 SYDVKM, per germline. V lost 1 base and J lost 6, with 7 bases in between. The CDR3 totals 14 residues. CDR3 DNA sequence: TGTGCCAGCAGTTTATTCGGGGAGGCCAACGTCCTGACTTTC. It is translated as CASSLFGEANVLTF. The complete variable domain, with remaining parts taken from reference TRBV28 and TRBJ2-6, reads DVKVTQSSRYLVKRTGEKVFLECVQDMDHENMFWYRQDPGLGLRLIYFSYDVKMKEKGDIPEGYSVSREKKERFSLILESASTNQTSMYLCASSLFGEANVLTFGAGSRLTVL.

The chain uses TRBV12-2 and TRBJ2-5; TRBD2 reflects the table's D call only, with no check against the DNA. TRBV12-2 is a pseudogene locus. The CDR3 runs 21 residues. CDR3 loop: CASRLGPLTSSPGAILETQYF. In DNA form, the CDR3 reads TGTGCAAGTCGCTTAGGGCCCCTGACTAGCTCTCCGGGGGCAATCCTAGAGACCCAGTACTTC.

The rearrangement joins TRBV4-3 to TRBJ2-2, with 11 nucleotides matching TRBD2. In germline, CDR1 is LGHNA, CDR2 YSLEER. The CDR3 is made up of 18 amino acids. The trim removed 0 bases at V and 4 bases at J, leaving 7 bases unmatched. The CDR3 loop reads CASSQEPGLAETTGELFF. For the CDR3, the DNA is TGCGCCAGCAGCCAAGAACCGGGACTAGCGGAGACCACCGGGGAGCTGTTTTTT.

The chain carries TRBV6-1 and TRBJ2-7, with TRBD2 identical over 9 bases. V shed 1 base and J 3 bases; nucleotides not matched to a gene: 10. This CDR3 is 17 amino acids long. Germline lookup yields CDR1 MNHNS and CDR2 SASEGT. The CDR3 is CASSEGSSGISFYEQYF. CDR3 coding DNA: TGTGCCAGCAGTGAAGGTTCTAGCGGGATCTCTTTCTACGAGCAGTACTTC.

In this sample, this clone turned up once. The chain links TRBV28 to TRBJ2-7; 7 bases align to TRBD1. V shed 6 bases and J 2 bases; nucleotides not matched to a gene: 4. The CDR3 length is 13 residues. In germline, CDR1 is MDHEN, CDR2 SYDVKM. This CDR3 reads CASSRDRPYEQYF. As DNA, the CDR3 is TGTGCCAGCAGCCGGGACAGACCCTACGAGCAGTACTTC.

The V and J genes are TRBV4-2 and TRBJ1-3; D is ambiguous. The V gene's germline CDR1 is LGHNA and CDR2 YNFKEQ. V gave up 4 bases and J gave up 4 bases, with 8 bases separating them. CDR3 length: 13 amino acids. The CDR3 sequence: CASSRLQGNTIYF. The CDR3 region has the DNA TGTGCCAGCAGCCGCCTGCAGGGAAACACCATATATTTT.

This clone was counted a single time. The genes are TRBV5-6 and TRBJ2-7, with 10 bases fitting TRBD2. CDR3 length equals 15 residues. Germline trimming cut 2 bases from V and 1 base from J; bases unmatched to any gene: 3. Germline-derived CDR1 and CDR2 are SGHDT and YYEEEE. In DNA form, the CDR3 reads TGTGCCAGCAGCTTAGGGACTAGCGTTTCCTACGAGCAGTACTTC. Translation gives CASSLGTSVSYEQYF.

This clone is a singleton in its sample. This chain connects TRBV7-2 to TRBJ1-2; 7 positions match TRBD1. The CDR3 covers 14 residues. J lost 2 bases, V lost 5 bases, and 5 bases had no gene match. Looked up from germline, CDR1 is SGHTA and CDR2 is FQGNSA. This CDR3 is CASSQGQPNYGYTF. DNA of the CDR3: TGTGCCAGCAGCCAGGGACAGCCCAACTATGGCTACACCTTC.

V usage is TRBV4-1 and J usage is TRBJ2-5; TRBD1 aligns across 7 bases. Per germline, CDR1 MGHRA and CDR2 YSYEKL. The trim removed 4 bases at V and 5 bases at J, leaving 13 bases unmatched. The CDR3 has 16 amino acids. In DNA, the CDR3 is TGCGCCAGCAGCCTGGGAGCAGGGACAGTCGTTGAGACCCAGTACTTC. It is translated as CASSLGAGTVVETQYF.

The chain links TRBV10-1 to TRBJ2-1; 9 bases match TRBD2. CDR1 is WNHNN and CDR2 is SYGVQD in the germline V gene (reference sequence). V lost 5 bases and J lost 3; bases outside the gene matches: 5. The CDR3 covers 15 residues. In nucleotides, the CDR3 is TGCGCCAGCAGTCACTCTAGCGGGGTCTACAATGAGCAGTTCTTC. Protein product: CASSHSSGVYNEQFF.

This clone has just one count. The J gene is TRBJ1-5, the V gene TRBV2; D remains ambiguous. Trimming shortened V by 0 bases and J by 2 bases, and 11 bases separated the two germline ends. Per germline, CDR1 SNHLY and CDR2 FYNNEI. CDR3 size: 16 residues. The CDR3 coding sequence is TGTGCCAGCAGTGAAGCGCGGGGAAACGGCAATCAGCCCCAGCATTTT. It encodes CASSEARGNGNQPQHF.

The rearrangement links TRBV9 to TRBJ2-5; no definite D call. Germline CDR1 is SGDLS and CDR2 is YYNGEE. CDR3 length equals 14 residues. V lost 4 bases, J lost 1 base, and 11 bases lay in between. As DNA, the CDR3 is TGTGCCAGCAGCCCTCACAGATCCCAAGAGACCCAGTACTTC. Translating it yields CASSPHRSQETQYF.

The rearrangement uses TRBV5-6 and TRBJ1-1, with no clear D. The CDR3 extends over 14 amino acids. Germline V CDR1 and CDR2: SGHDT, YYEEEE. Trimming pared 4 bases from V and 1 base from J, leaving 11 bases between. CDR3 sequence: CASSRSGGNTEAFF. DNA of the CDR3: TGTGCCAGCAGCCGCAGCGGAGGGAACACTGAAGCTTTCTTT.

V gene TRBV24-1 combines with J gene TRBJ2-5; D is possibly TRBD1 (6 bases). Germline assignment: CDR1 KGHDR and CDR2 SFDVKD. The CDR3 totals 15 residues. The V end was cut by 9 bases, the J end by 3 bases, with 19 bases between. In DNA form, the CDR3 reads TGTGCCACCGGCCATAGGACAGCCTACAAAGAGACCCAGTACTTC. Encoded protein: CATGHRTAYKETQYF.

The chain uses TRBV20-1 and TRBJ1-1; D gene unclear. The CDR3 is 10 residues long. The germline V and J ends were trimmed by 3 bases and 8 bases, with 7 bases remaining between them. The germline CDR1 and CDR2 sequences are DFQATT and SNEGSKA (reference sequence). The chain's CDR3 is CSASATEAFF. CDR3 DNA sequence: TGCAGTGCTAGTGCGACAGAAGCTTTCTTT.

The chain couples TRBV7-9 to TRBJ2-5, with unresolved D. Deletions cut 4 bases from V and 5 bases from J, with 5 bases between. From germline, CDR1 is SEHNR and CDR2 FQNEAQ (reference sequence). The CDR3 is made up of 11 amino acids. CDR3 sequence (DNA): TGTGCCAGCAGCTCGCGTGAGACCCAGTACTTC. Translation: CASSSRETQYF.

This rearrangement joins TRBV27 to TRBJ2-2; 8 positions match TRBD1. CDR3 size: 14 residues. Per germline, CDR1 MNHEY and CDR2 SMNVEV (reference sequence). V lost 6 bases, J lost 4 bases, and 4 bases stayed unmatched. Written as DNA, the CDR3 is TGTGCCAGCAGGTGGACAGGGCTCACCGGGGAGCTGTTTTTT. Translating gives CASRWTGLTGELFF.